The count of the clone carrying this TCR beta chain is one. Its antigen is not identified. These data originate in a study of T cell repertoires in ileal Crohn's disease. The study's findings and limits: Clonality above 26.8% at surgery always came with endoscopic recurrence.

The V and J ends lost 1 base and 6 bases respectively, with 12 bases between them. The CDR3 loop spans 14 amino acids. Germline loops: CDR1 LGHNT, CDR2 FRNRAP. The protocol was immunoSEQ multiplex PCR, while the TCRdb copy is restricted to in-frame clones and leaves out a portion. Here the sample spans 30,000 or so clones, about three quarters being singletons. The source is an adult with Crohn's disease. The V call is TRBV12-5, the J call TRBJ1-2, with a possible D match to TRBD1 (6 bases). Specimen: ileal tissue. Here the CDR3 reads CASGLATGTNGYTF. The DNA for the CDR3 is TGTGCTAGTGGTTTGGCCACCGGGACAAATGGCTACACCTTC.